This T cell receptor (beta chain) was captured by sequencing in a study of radiotherapy plus CTLA-4 blockade in lung cancer. Study in general: Objective responses emerged in under 20% of patients, and roughly 30% attained disease control. Study-wide points: Together with interferon-beta, which increased in serum after radiation, early dynamic changes in blood T cell clones were reportedly the best predictors of response. Researchers report tumor-derived TCR clones expanding in blood after radiotherapy plus ipilimumab.

This clone was detected only a few times. Its antigen is undetermined. Profiling relied on immunoSEQ multiplex PCR, and the TCRdb table lists in-frame clones only, not all of them. The sample lists about 15,000 clones, roughly two thirds occurring once. With 3 bases removed from V and 5 bases from J, the gap between germline ends came to 13 bases. Germline V gene sequence: CDR1 MGHDK, CDR2 SYGVNS. The CDR3 covers 15 residues. This TCR derives from a human donor with non-small cell lung cancer whose response to radiotherapy plus ipilimumab could not be evaluated. This specimen consisted of peripheral blood, obtained from a patient treated with radiotherapy plus ipilimumab. V and J are TRBV25-1 and TRBJ1-4; D is possibly TRBD1 (5 bases). Written as DNA, the CDR3 is TGTGCCAGCAGTGACCTTGACAGTTTCAATGAAAAACTGTTTTTT. This encodes CASSDLDSFNEKLFF.